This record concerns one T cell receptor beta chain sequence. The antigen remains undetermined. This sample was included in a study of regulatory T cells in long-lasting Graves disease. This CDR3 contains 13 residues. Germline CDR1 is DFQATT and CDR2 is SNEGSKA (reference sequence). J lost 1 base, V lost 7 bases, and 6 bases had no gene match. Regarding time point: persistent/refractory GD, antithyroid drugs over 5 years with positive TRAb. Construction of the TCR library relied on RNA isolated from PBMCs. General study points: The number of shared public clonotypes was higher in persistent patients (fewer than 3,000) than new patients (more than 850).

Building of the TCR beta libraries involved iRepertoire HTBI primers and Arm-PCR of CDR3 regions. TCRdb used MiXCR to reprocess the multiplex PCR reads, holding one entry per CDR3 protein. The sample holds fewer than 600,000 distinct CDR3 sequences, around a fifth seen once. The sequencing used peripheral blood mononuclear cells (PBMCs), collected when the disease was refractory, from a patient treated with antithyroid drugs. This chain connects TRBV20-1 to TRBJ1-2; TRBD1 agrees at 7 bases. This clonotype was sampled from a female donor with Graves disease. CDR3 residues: CSVRDSDNYGYTF. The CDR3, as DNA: TGCAGTGTAAGGGACAGCGATAACTATGGCTACACCTTC.